A single sample is the source of the 10 T cell receptor beta chains below, sequenced in a study of high-grade serous ovarian cancer treatment subgroups. Using immunoSEQ multiplex PCR, the repertoire was profiled, and TCRdb retains in-frame clones only, with some absent. This sample has approximately 36,000 clones, with around three quarters found just once. Tumor samples were obtained before definitive surgery or chemotherapy. Sequenced input: tumor tissue. The receptors shown here come from a human donor with high-grade serous ovarian cancer.

The rearrangement joins TRBV7-3 to TRBJ1-1; no reliable D call. V dropped 1 base and J dropped 4 bases, with 16 bases sitting between them. The CDR3 runs 16 residues. Germline V CDR1 and CDR2: SGHTA, FQGTGA. This CDR3 is CASSLNSPRGSTEAFF. CDR3 in DNA: TGTGCCAGCAGCTTAAATTCCCCAAGAGGGAGCACTGAAGCTTTCTTT.

The chain uses TRBV11-2 and TRBJ1-3; D ambiguous. This CDR3 is built from 16 residues. Germline V gene data show CDR1 as SGHAT and CDR2 as FQNNGV. V was pared by 4 bases and J by 0 bases, with 13 bases between. In DNA, the CDR3 is TGTGCCAGCAGCTACATAAAAGGAAGCTCTGGAAACACCATATATTTT. It specifies CASSYIKGSSGNTIYF.

The chain uses TRBV11-2 and TRBJ2-5; D not resolved. V lost 1 base, J lost 5 bases, and 8 bases lay in between. Germline CDR1 and CDR2: SGHAT and FQNNGV. This CDR3 spans 13 amino acids. In nucleotides, the CDR3 is TGTGCCAGCAGCTTAGGGATTCGGGAGACCCAGTACTTC. Protein product: CASSLGIRETQYF.

The chain recombines TRBV15 with TRBJ2-1; D perhaps matches TRBD2 (6 bases). The CDR3 spans 15 residues. V gave up 0 bases and J gave up 6 bases, with 12 bases separating them. Germline CDR1 LNHNV, CDR2 YYDKDF (reference sequence). This chain's CDR3 is CATSRELLAANEQFF. DNA for the CDR3: TGTGCCACCAGCAGAGAATTACTAGCAGCCAATGAGCAGTTCTTC.

This clone came up a few times. The rearrangement joins TRBV7-2 to TRBJ1-4; TRBD1 matches 9 bases. J gave up 4 bases and V 2 bases, and 5 bases lay outside the gene matches. Looked up from germline, CDR1 is SGHTA and CDR2 is FQGNSA. This CDR3 region has 16 residues. CDR3 amino acids: CASSLPGQGLNEKLFF. The CDR3 nucleotides read TGTGCCAGCAGCTTACCGGGACAGGGTCTTAATGAAAAACTGTTTTTT.

CDR3 region: CASSMTAYGYTF. CDR3 in DNA: TGTGCCAGCAGCATGACAGCCTATGGCTACACCTTC. V gene TRBV5-4 combines with J gene TRBJ1-2; D might be TRBD1 (5 bases). CDR3 length: 12 residues. Trimming stripped 4 bases from V and 4 bases from J, with 8 bases between. Germline loops: CDR1 SGHNT, CDR2 YYREEE (reference sequence).

This clone was recorded only once. V is TRBV9 and J is TRBJ2-1, with 12 bases that match TRBD2. Germline trimming cut 3 bases from V and 5 bases from J; bases unmatched to any gene: 3. The length of the CDR3 is 15 residues. The germline CDR1 and CDR2 sequences are SGDLS and YYNGEE. The CDR3 loop reads CASSGTSGMDNEQFF. In DNA form, the CDR3 reads TGTGCCAGCAGCGGGACTAGCGGGATGGACAATGAGCAGTTCTTC. Based on the CDR3 plus reference TRBV9 and TRBJ2-1, the full variable domain is DSGVTQTPKHLITATGQRVTLRCSPRSGDLSVYWYQQSLDQGLQFLIQYYNGEERAKGNILERFSAQQFPDLHSELNLSSLELGDSALYFCASSGTSGMDNEQFFGPGTRLTVL.

This chain joins TRBV2 and TRBJ2-5; D uncertain. The CDR3 is made up of 13 amino acids. The ends were cut back, 7 bases at V and 1 base at J, with 10 bases in the middle. CDR1 and CDR2 (germline): SNHLY, FYNNEI. The CDR3 DNA is TGTGCCAGCACCAACTGGCCCCAAGAGACCCAGTACTTC. Protein sequence: CASTNWPQETQYF.

The chain combines TRBV5-5 with TRBJ1-5; the match to TRBD1 covers 11 bases. This CDR3 comprises 14 residues. CDR1 is SGHKS, CDR2 YYEKEE, per germline (reference sequence). After removal of 4 bases from V and 7 bases from J, the junction contained 4 bases not matched to a gene. The CDR3 protein is CASSPGQGEQPQHF. The CDR3 nucleotides are TGTGCCAGCAGCCCGGGACAGGGGGAACAGCCCCAGCATTTT.

This rearrangement joins TRBV19 to TRBJ1-1; the D is unclear. Germline V lookup: CDR1 LNHDA, CDR2 SQIVND (reference sequence). The CDR3 covers 15 residues. V gave up 2 bases and J gave up 0 bases, with 10 bases separating them. CDR3: CASSIRRSLNTEAFF. CDR3 nucleotide sequence: TGTGCCAGTAGTATAAGGCGCAGTCTGAACACTGAAGCTTTCTTT.